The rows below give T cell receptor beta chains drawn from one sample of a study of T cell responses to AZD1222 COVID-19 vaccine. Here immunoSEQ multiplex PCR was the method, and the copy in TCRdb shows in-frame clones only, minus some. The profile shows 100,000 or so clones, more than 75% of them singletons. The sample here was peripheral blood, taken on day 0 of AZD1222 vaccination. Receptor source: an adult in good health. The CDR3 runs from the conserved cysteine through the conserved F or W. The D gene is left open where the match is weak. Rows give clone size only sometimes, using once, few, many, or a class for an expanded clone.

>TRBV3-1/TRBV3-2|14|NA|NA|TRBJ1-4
TGTGCCAGCAGCCAAGGGCTGACTAATGAAAAACTGTTTTTT
CASSQGLTNEKLFF
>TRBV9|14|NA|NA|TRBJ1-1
TGTGCCAGCAGCGGGACGCGAGTGGGCACTGAAGCTTTCTTT
CASSGTRVGTEAFF
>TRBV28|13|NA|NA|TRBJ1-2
TGTGCCAGCAGTTTAGGGACGGCTTATGGCTACACCTTC
CASSLGTAYGYTF
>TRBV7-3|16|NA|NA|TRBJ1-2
TGTGCCAGCAGCTTAAGCCCGGGGGCTTCTAACTATGGCTACACCTTC
CASSLSPGASNYGYTF
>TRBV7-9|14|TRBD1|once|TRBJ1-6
TGTGCCAGCAGCGGCGGACAGGGGAATTCACCCCTCCACTTT
CASSGGQGNSPLHF
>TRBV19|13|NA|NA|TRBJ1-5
TGTGCCAGTACCTCAAGGGGATATCAGCCCCAGCATTTT
CASTSRGYQPQHF
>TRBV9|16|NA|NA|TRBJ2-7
TGTGCCAGCAGCGCAGGCGGAGCGAGCTCTATCCACGAGCAGTACTTC
CASSAGGASSIHEQYF
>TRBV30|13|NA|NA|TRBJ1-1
TGTGCCTGGAGGAGGACTCCGAACACTGAAGCTTTCTTT
CAWRRTPNTEAFF
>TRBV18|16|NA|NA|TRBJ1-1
TGTGCCAGCTCACCATCGAGGAGACACTTAAACACTGAAGCTTTCTTT
CASSPSRRHLNTEAFF
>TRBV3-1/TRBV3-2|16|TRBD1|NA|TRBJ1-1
TGTGCCAGCAGCCCGACAGGGGAAGGGACGAACACTGAAGCTTTCTTT
CASSPTGEGTNTEAFF
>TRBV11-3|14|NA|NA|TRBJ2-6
TGTGCCAGCAGCTCAGGTTCTGGGGCCAACGTCCTGACTTTC
CASSSGSGANVLTF
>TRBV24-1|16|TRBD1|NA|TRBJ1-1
TGTGCCACCAGTGGGGGGGTTGGACAGGGATACACTGAAGCTTTCTTT
CATSGGVGQGYTEAFF
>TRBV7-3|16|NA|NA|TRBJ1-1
TGTGCCAGCAGCTTGCGGGGGCGCAGGGGGAACACTGAAGCTTTCTTT
CASSLRGRRGNTEAFF
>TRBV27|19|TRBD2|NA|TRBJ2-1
TGTGCCAGCACCCCTGGGGCTAGCGGGACGACCACCGCCTACAATGAGCAGTTCTTC
CASTPGASGTTTAYNEQFF
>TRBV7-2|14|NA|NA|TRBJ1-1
TGTGCCAGCAGCCTCGATCGATCCCAGGGAGGATCCACTTTT
CASSLDRSQGGSTF
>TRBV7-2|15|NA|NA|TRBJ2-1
TGTGCCAGCAGCTTGGGCGGACCTAAGTACAATGAGCAGTTCTTC
CASSLGGPKYNEQFF
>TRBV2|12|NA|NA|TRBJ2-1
TGTGCCAGCAGAGAAACCAGGGATGAGCAGTTCTTC
CASRETRDEQFF
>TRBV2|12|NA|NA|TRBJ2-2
TGTGCCAGCACCCTGAGCACCGGGGAGCTGTTTTTT
CASTLSTGELFF
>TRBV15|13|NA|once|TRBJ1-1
TGTGCCACCAGCAGGACGATGAACACTGAAGCTTTCTTT
CATSRTMNTEAFF
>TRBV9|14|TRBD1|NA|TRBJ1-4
TGTGCCAGCGACAGAGGGGGCCCTAATGAAAAACTGTTTTTT
CASDRGGPNEKLFF
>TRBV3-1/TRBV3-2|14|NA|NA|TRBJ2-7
TGTGCCAGCAGCCTCGCCGGACACTCCTACGAGCAGTACTTC
CASSLAGHSYEQYF
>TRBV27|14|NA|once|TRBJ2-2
TGTGCCAGCAGTTTATTGGCCCTCACCGGGGAGCTGTTTTTT
CASSLLALTGELFF
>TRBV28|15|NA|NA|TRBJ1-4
TGTGCCAGCAGTCCAGGGTCCGCAACTAATGAAAAACTGTTTTTT
CASSPGSATNEKLFF
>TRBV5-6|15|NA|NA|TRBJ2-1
TGTGCCAGCAGCCCATTTCGACGTCCTAACAATGAGCAGTTCTTC
CASSPFRRPNNEQFF
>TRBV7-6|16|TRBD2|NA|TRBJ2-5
TGTGCCAGCAGCTCACCAATTACTAGCGGACAAGAGACCCAGTACTTC
CASSSPITSGQETQYF
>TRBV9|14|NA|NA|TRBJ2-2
TGTGCCAGCAGCCTCGGACAGAACACCGGGGAGCTGTTTTTT
CASSLGQNTGELFF
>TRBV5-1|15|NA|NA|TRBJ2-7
TGCGCCAGCAGCATATCTAGCGCTAGCTCCTACGAGCAGTACTTC
CASSISSASSYEQYF
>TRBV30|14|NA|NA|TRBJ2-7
TGTGCCTGGAGTACTAGCCCGACCCCTACGGAGCAGTACTTC
CAWSTSPTPTEQYF
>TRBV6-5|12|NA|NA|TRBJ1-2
TGTGCCAGCAGTCCCGGTACCTATGGCTACACCTTC
CASSPGTYGYTF
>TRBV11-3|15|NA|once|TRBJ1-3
TGTGCCAGCAGCTTGGGGGGGGCGTCTGGAAACACCATATATTTT
CASSLGGASGNTIYF
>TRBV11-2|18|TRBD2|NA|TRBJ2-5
TGTGCCAGCAGCTTAGTTGCACTAGCGTTTGGTGCCGAAGAGACCCAGTACTTC
CASSLVALAFGAEETQYF
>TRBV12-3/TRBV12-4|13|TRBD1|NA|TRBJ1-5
TGTGCCAGCAGTCCCAGGGGGCAACAGCCCCAGCATTTT
CASSPRGQQPQHF
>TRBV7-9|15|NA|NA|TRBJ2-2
TGTGCCAGCAGCTTAGGGGCGACAAACACCGGGGAGCTGTTTTTT
CASSLGATNTGELFF
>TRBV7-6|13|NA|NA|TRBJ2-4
TGTGCCAGCAGCTTAAGCGTCAAAAACATTCAGTACTTC
CASSLSVKNIQYF
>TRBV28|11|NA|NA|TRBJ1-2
TGTGCCAGCAGACCCAGGGATGGCTACACCTTC
CASRPRDGYTF